The 8 T cell receptor beta chains in this list originate from one sample, sequenced in a study of graft-versus-host responses after intestinal transplantation. Generated by immunoSEQ multiplex PCR, the TCRdb table keeps only in-frame clones and is missing some. Altogether about 41,000 clones are present, approximately 96% being singletons, with the ten largest covering approximately 0.53%. These receptors' antigens are unknown. The material was unstimulated CD8+ T cells sorted from spleen or lymph node cells, obtained before transplant. Receptors originate from a human donor who was the organ donor for an intestinal transplant.

V is TRBV19 and J is TRBJ1-2; 9 bases line up with TRBD1. This CDR3 is built from 14 residues. With 4 bases clipped from V and 6 bases from J, the junction kept 6 bases outside the gene matches. Germline-derived CDR1 and CDR2 are LNHDA and SQIVND (reference sequence). CDR3 nucleotides: TGTGCCAGTAGTACCATGACAGGGGGAGATGGCTACACCTTC. Residues: CASSTMTGGDGYTF.

The V gene is TRBV27, the J gene TRBJ2-3; TRBD2 aligns across 9 bases. CDR3 length equals 12 residues. V lost 6 bases and J lost 12; bases outside the gene matches: 7. Germline V gene sequence: CDR1 MNHEY, CDR2 SMNVEV (reference sequence). CDR3 DNA sequence: TGTGCCAGCAGGAAACCGGGACTAGCTCAGTATTTT. It is translated as CASRKPGLAQYF.

A remark on this clone: Germline and junction disagree at one end, which may indicate a read error. CDR3 in DNA: TGTGCTAGCAGCTTAACTCTAGGGGATGGAGACGAGCAGTTCTTC. It specifies CASSLTLGDGDEQFF. The genes are TRBV7-7 and TRBJ2-1, with D possibly TRBD1 on 5 matching bases. CDR3 size: 15 residues. The germline V gene has CDR1 SSHAT and CDR2 FNYEAQ (reference sequence).

The chain recombines TRBV6-5 with TRBJ2-7; TRBD2 agrees at 7 bases. Germline trimming cut 8 bases from V and 6 bases from J; bases unmatched to any gene: 16. The CDR3 covers 15 residues. Germline CDR1 is MNHEY and CDR2 is SVGAGI. DNA of the CDR3: TGTGCCAGCGGGGCCGGGACTACAGGTTTCTCCGAGCAGTACTTC. Residues: CASGAGTTGFSEQYF.

The chain recombines TRBV6-1 with TRBJ2-2; 7 bases align to TRBD1. Per the germline V gene, CDR1 is MNHNS and CDR2 is SASEGT. V shed 3 bases and J 3 bases; nucleotides not matched to a gene: 10. This CDR3 is 17 amino acids long. The CDR3 sequence is CASSDLSTGRDTGELFF. In DNA form, the CDR3 reads TGTGCCAGCAGTGACCTTTCGACAGGGCGGGACACCGGGGAGCTGTTTTTT.

The chain employs TRBV11-2 and TRBJ2-3; unclear D gene. Deletions cut 8 bases from V and 0 bases from J, with 9 bases between. This CDR3 has 13 residues. Germline V gives CDR1 SGHAT, CDR2 FQNNGV. CDR3 sequence (DNA): TGTGCCAGCGAGGCTACTAGCACAGATACGCAGTATTTT. Translation gives CASEATSTDTQYF.

This clone was seen only once. V is TRBV7-9 and J is TRBJ2-1; D may be TRBD2 (6 bases). Germline V gene sequence: CDR1 SEHNR, CDR2 FQNEAQ (reference sequence). V gave up 8 bases and J gave up 7 bases, with 24 bases separating them. This CDR3 region has 16 residues. Here the CDR3 reads CASAGRRGVVRNEQFF. For the CDR3, the DNA is TGTGCCAGCGCCGGACGGAGGGGAGTAGTCAGGAATGAGCAGTTCTTC.

The rearrangement joins TRBV7-8 to TRBJ1-5, with 7 bases aligning to TRBD1. Germline assignment: CDR1 SGHVS and CDR2 FQNEAQ. V shed 5 bases, J shed 3 bases, and the junction held 7 bases outside the gene matches. The CDR3 length is 15 residues. The CDR3 protein is CASSPWDSYNQPQHF. The DNA for the CDR3 is TGTGCCAGCAGCCCCTGGGACAGCTACAATCAGCCCCAGCATTTT.